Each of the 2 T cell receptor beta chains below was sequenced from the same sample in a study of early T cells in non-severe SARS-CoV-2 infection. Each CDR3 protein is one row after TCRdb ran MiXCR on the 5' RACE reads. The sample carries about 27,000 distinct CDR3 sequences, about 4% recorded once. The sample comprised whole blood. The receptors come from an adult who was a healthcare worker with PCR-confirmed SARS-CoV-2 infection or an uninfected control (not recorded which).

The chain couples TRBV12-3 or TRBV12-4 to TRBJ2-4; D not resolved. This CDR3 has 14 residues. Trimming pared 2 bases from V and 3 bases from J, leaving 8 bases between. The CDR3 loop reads CASSLLGRKNIQYF. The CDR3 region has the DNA TGTGCCAGCAGTTTACTTGGTCGCAAAAACATTCAGTACTTC.

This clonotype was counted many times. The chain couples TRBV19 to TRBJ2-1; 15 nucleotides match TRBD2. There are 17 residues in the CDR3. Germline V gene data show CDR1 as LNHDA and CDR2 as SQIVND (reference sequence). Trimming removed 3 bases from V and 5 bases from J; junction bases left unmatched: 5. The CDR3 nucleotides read TGTGCCAGTAGTATTAGCGGACTAGCGGGAGGGGACAATGAGCAGTTCTTC. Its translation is CASSISGLAGGDNEQFF.